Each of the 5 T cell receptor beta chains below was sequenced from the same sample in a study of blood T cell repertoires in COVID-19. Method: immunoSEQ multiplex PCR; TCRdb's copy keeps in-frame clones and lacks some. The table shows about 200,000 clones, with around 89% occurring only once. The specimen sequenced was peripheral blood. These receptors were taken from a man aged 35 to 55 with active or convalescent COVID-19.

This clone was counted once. The CDR3 spells CASSSDRGNEQFF. For the CDR3, the DNA is TGTGCCAGCAGCTCCGACAGGGGGAATGAGCAGTTCTTC. The genes are TRBV7-2 and TRBJ2-1; 9 bases line up with TRBD1. V lost 4 bases to trimming and J lost 7 bases; unmatched junction nucleotides: 2. The germline gives CDR1 SGHTA, CDR2 FQGNSA. This CDR3 is built from 13 residues.

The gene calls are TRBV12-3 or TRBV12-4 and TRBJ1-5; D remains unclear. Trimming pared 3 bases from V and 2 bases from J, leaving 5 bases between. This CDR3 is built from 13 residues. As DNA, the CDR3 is TGTGCCAGCAGTTTCGGGGGCAATCAGCCCCAGCATTTT. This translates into CASSFGGNQPQHF.

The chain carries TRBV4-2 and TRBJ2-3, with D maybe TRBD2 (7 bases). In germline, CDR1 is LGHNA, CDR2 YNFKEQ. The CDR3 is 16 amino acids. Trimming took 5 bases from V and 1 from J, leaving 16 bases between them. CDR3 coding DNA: TGTGCCAGCAGCACCTCGGGGGCGGGGGGCACAGATACGCAGTATTTT. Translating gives CASSTSGAGGTDTQYF.

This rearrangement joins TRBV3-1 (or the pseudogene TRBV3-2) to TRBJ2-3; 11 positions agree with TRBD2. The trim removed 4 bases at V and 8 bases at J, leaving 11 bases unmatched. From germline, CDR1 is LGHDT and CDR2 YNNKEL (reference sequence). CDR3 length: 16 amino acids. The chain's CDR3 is CASSLRLAGSPGTQYF. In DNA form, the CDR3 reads TGTGCCAGCAGCCTCCGACTAGCGGGGTCGCCGGGTACGCAGTATTTT.

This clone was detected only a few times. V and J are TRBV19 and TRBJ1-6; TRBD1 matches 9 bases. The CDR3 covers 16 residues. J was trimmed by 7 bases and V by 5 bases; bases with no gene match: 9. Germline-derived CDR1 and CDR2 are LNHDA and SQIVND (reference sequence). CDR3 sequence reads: CASSRRPGQGNSPLHF. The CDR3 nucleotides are TGTGCCAGTAGTCGTCGGCCGGGACAGGGAAATTCACCCCTCCACTTT.